The T cell receptor (beta chain) under discussion was sequenced for a study of cytomegalovirus exposure and HLA in healthy donors. In the study overall: The 120 validation repertoires were produced on the same platform as the approximately 620 repertoires of the first cohort. This was reported in a later analysis.

The table lists this clone with a count of one. Its antigen is undetermined. Trimming stripped 2 bases from V and 3 bases from J, with 14 bases between. The CDR3 totals 15 residues. Germline V gives CDR1 MNHEY, CDR2 SMNVEV (reference sequence). It was the approximately 110-subject validation cohort, separate from the roughly 700-subject first cohort, to which the donors belonged. Produced via immunoSEQ multiplex PCR; TCRdb's table is partial and in-frame only. The sample lists roughly 200,000 clones, approximately 78% occurring once. Study-level findings and limits: The study recorded about 160 TCR beta chains that were cytomegalovirus-associated. There were a few CMV-associated chains whose specificity for CMV antigens was confirmed in vitro.

The TCR originated in a woman between 25 and 40 years old in good health and CMV-seronegative. The specimen was PBMCs. The J gene is TRBJ2-7, the V gene TRBV27; D is unresolved. This CDR3 reads CASSLKSRVSYEQYF. As DNA, the CDR3 is TGTGCCAGCAGTTTAAAGTCCCGGGTAAGCTACGAGCAGTACTTC.